The clone carrying this T cell receptor (beta chain) has a single count. These data belong to a study of technical replicates of blood from a handful of donors. The table came from immunoSEQ multiplex PCR; TCRdb's copy has only in-frame clones and leaves some out. The profile shows tens of thousands of clones, approximately 93% of them singletons. The CDR3 covers 14 residues. After removal of 7 bases from V and 0 bases from J, the junction contained 7 bases not matched to a gene. The germline CDR1 and CDR2 sequences are SGHNT and YYREEE (reference sequence). This TCR was recovered from a human donor in good health. V and J are TRBV5-4 and TRBJ2-7, with 7 bases matching TRBD2. The material sequenced was T cells isolated from PBMCs. The CDR3 loop reads CASGEAGVSYEQYF. CDR3 DNA: TGTGCCAGCGGTGAGGCGGGAGTCTCCTACGAGCAGTACTTC.